The rows below give T cell receptor beta chains drawn from one sample of a study of graft-versus-host responses after intestinal transplantation. The table came from immunoSEQ multiplex PCR; TCRdb's copy has only in-frame clones and leaves some out. The repertoire holds about 5,200 clones, around 70% seen once, with about an eighth in the top ten. Sequencing was performed on ileum tissue, taken 250 to 280 days after intestinal transplant. All receptors derive from a human patient who received an intestinal transplant, so some T cells may come from the graft donor. Each CDR3 is given with its conserved first and last residue. The D gene is left open where the match is weak. Rows give clone size only sometimes, using once, few, many, or a class for an expanded clone.

J gene: TRBJ1-6
clone size: NA
D gene: TRBD1
V gene: TRBV5-6
CDR3 DNA: TGTGCCAGCAGCTTCTGGGACAGGGAATATTCACCCCTCCACTTT
CDR3 protein: CASSFWDREYSPLHF

J gene: TRBJ2-1
clone size: NA
D gene: TRBD1
V gene: TRBV19
CDR3 DNA: TGTGCCAGTAGAGAACAGGGGTGGGCCTCCTACAATGAGCAGTTCTTC
CDR3 protein: CASREQGWASYNEQFF

J gene: TRBJ1-2
clone size: NA
D gene: TRBD1
V gene: TRBV9
CDR3 DNA: TGTGCCAGCAGCCCACACAGGGGGCGCGGATATGGCTACACCTTC
CDR3 protein: CASSPHRGRGYGYTF

J gene: TRBJ2-3
clone size: NA
D gene: TRBD2
V gene: TRBV6-4
CDR3 DNA: TGTGCCAGCAGTGACTCACTAGCGGGGGCAGATACGCAGTATTTT
CDR3 protein: CASSDSLAGADTQYF

J gene: TRBJ2-1
clone size: NA
D gene: NA
V gene: TRBV11-2
CDR3 DNA: TGTGCCAGCAGCTTAGTAGGACACGGTGGCAATGAGCAGTTCTTC
CDR3 protein: CASSLVGHGGNEQFF

J gene: TRBJ1-3
clone size: NA
D gene: NA
V gene: TRBV19
CDR3 DNA: TGTGCCAGTAGTGTACAAGTCTCTGGAAACACCATATATTTT
CDR3 protein: CASSVQVSGNTIYF

J gene: TRBJ2-3
clone size: few
D gene: TRBD2
V gene: TRBV4-1
CDR3 DNA: TGCGCCAGCAGCCAAGAGACGGCGGGAGTAGATACGCAGTATTTT
CDR3 protein: CASSQETAGVDTQYF

J gene: TRBJ2-1
clone size: NA
D gene: NA
V gene: TRBV12-5
CDR3 DNA: TGTGCTAGTTTCCGCAGGGGCTACCACTCCTACAATGAGCAGTTCTTC
CDR3 protein: CASFRRGYHSYNEQFF

J gene: TRBJ1-4
clone size: NA
D gene: TRBD1
V gene: TRBV4-3
CDR3 DNA: TGCGCCAGCAGCGTGAAGTCGGGGACAGGGAGTGAAAAACTGTTTTTT
CDR3 protein: CASSVKSGTGSEKLFF

J gene: TRBJ1-2
clone size: NA
D gene: NA
V gene: TRBV12-1
CDR3 DNA: TGTGCCAGCAGCTTTTTGACAGCTAACTATGGCTACACCTTC
CDR3 protein: CASSFLTANYGYTF

J gene: TRBJ1-2
clone size: NA
D gene: NA
V gene: TRBV2
CDR3 DNA: TGTGCCAGCAGTGAAGCGCTTGGTCCCCCAGCTAACTATGGCTACACCTTC
CDR3 protein: CASSEALGPPANYGYTF

J gene: TRBJ1-1
clone size: NA
D gene: NA
V gene: TRBV30
CDR3 DNA: TGTGCCTGGAGGGCAGCGATGAACACTGAAGCTTTCTTT
CDR3 protein: CAWRAAMNTEAFF

J gene: TRBJ2-1
clone size: NA
D gene: TRBD2
V gene: TRBV6-4
CDR3 DNA: TGTGCCAGCAGCGACGGGACTAGCGGTAACAATGAGCAGTTCTTC
CDR3 protein: CASSDGTSGNNEQFF

J gene: TRBJ2-2
clone size: NA
D gene: TRBD2
V gene: TRBV5-1
CDR3 DNA: TGCGCCAGCAGCCCTCCCGGTTTAGCGGGGCCCGGGGAGCTGTTTTTT
CDR3 protein: CASSPPGLAGPGELFF

J gene: TRBJ1-6
clone size: NA
D gene: NA
V gene: TRBV2
CDR3 DNA: TGTGCCAGCAGTGATCTCGAGGGTTCCTATAATTCACCCCTCCACTTT
CDR3 protein: CASSDLEGSYNSPLHF

J gene: TRBJ2-7
clone size: large
D gene: TRBD1
V gene: TRBV28
CDR3 DNA: TGTGCCAGCGGGACAGCCTACGAGCAGTACTTC
CDR3 protein: CASGTAYEQYF

J gene: TRBJ2-1
clone size: NA
D gene: NA
V gene: TRBV27
CDR3 DNA: TGTGCCAGCAGTGTAGGACTGCTAAATGAGCAGTTCTTC
CDR3 protein: CASSVGLLNEQFF

J gene: TRBJ2-7
clone size: NA
D gene: NA
V gene: TRBV30
CDR3 DNA: TGTGCCTGGAGTGTGACACAATACGAGCAGTACTTC
CDR3 protein: CAWSVTQYEQYF

J gene: TRBJ2-1
clone size: NA
D gene: NA
V gene: TRBV6-5
CDR3 DNA: TGTGCCAGCAGAACAGACCGTCTATACAATGAGCAGTTCTTC
CDR3 protein: CASRTDRLYNEQFF

J gene: TRBJ2-7
clone size: large
D gene: TRBD1
V gene: TRBV4-2
CDR3 DNA: TGTGCCAGCAGCCAAGAGAGGACAGGGCACTACGAGCAGTACTTC
CDR3 protein: CASSQERTGHYEQYF

J gene: TRBJ2-7
clone size: once
D gene: TRBD2
V gene: TRBV4-1
CDR3 DNA: TGCGCCAGCAGTCCCAGACTAGCGGGACGGTACGAGCAGTACTTC
CDR3 protein: CASSPRLAGRYEQYF

J gene: TRBJ1-2
clone size: NA
D gene: NA
V gene: TRBV10-3
CDR3 DNA: TGTGCCATCAGTGAAGGGGGCTATGGCTACACCTTC
CDR3 protein: CAISEGGYGYTF

J gene: TRBJ2-7
clone size: NA
D gene: NA
V gene: TRBV4-2
CDR3 DNA: TGTGCCAGCAGCCAAGTGAAGGCTAGCGACGAGCAGTACTTC
CDR3 protein: CASSQVKASDEQYF

J gene: TRBJ2-3
clone size: few
D gene: NA
V gene: TRBV11-2
CDR3 DNA: TGTGCCAGCAGCTTAGTGGCGGACTCCACAGATACGCAGTATTTT
CDR3 protein: CASSLVADSTDTQYF

J gene: TRBJ1-1
clone size: once
D gene: TRBD1
V gene: TRBV6-1
CDR3 DNA: TGTGCCAGCAGTGAAGGGACAGGGGGCACTGAAGCTTTCTTT
CDR3 protein: CASSEGTGGTEAFF

J gene: TRBJ1-2
clone size: NA
D gene: TRBD1
V gene: TRBV7-8
CDR3 DNA: TGTGCCAGCAGCCCCGGGACAGGGGGCTCCTTCTATGGCTACACCTTC
CDR3 protein: CASSPGTGGSFYGYTF

J gene: TRBJ1-4
clone size: few
D gene: NA
V gene: TRBV7-9
CDR3 DNA: TGTGCCAGCAGCTTAGTAGGGGAAGTGGGAAAACTGTTTTTT
CDR3 protein: CASSLVGEVGKLFF

J gene: TRBJ2-7
clone size: few
D gene: NA
V gene: TRBV5-5
CDR3 DNA: TGTGCCAGCAGCCAGTTCGACAGGCCCTACGAGCAGTACTTC
CDR3 protein: CASSQFDRPYEQYF

J gene: TRBJ1-4
clone size: NA
D gene: NA
V gene: TRBV10-3
CDR3 DNA: TGTGCCATCAGCCGTATCCCATGGGGCCTTAATGAAAAACTGTTTTTT
CDR3 protein: CAISRIPWGLNEKLFF

J gene: TRBJ2-7
clone size: NA
D gene: NA
V gene: TRBV5-6
CDR3 DNA: TGTGCCAGCAGCTTGGCCGCTAGCTCCTACGAGCAGTACTTC
CDR3 protein: CASSLAASSYEQYF

J gene: TRBJ2-1
clone size: NA
D gene: NA
V gene: TRBV4-1
CDR3 DNA: TGCGCCAGCAGTCCAATGAGCGGCCCCTACAATGAGCAGTTCTTC
CDR3 protein: CASSPMSGPYNEQFF

J gene: TRBJ2-3
clone size: NA
D gene: NA
V gene: TRBV9
CDR3 DNA: TGTGCCAGCAGCGTAGAACTTTTGTCGGCGGGGACGCAGTATTTT
CDR3 protein: CASSVELLSAGTQYF

J gene: TRBJ2-3
clone size: few
D gene: TRBD2
V gene: TRBV6-4
CDR3 DNA: TGTGCCAGCAGCGGAGGAAGCGGGAGCGCAGATACGCGGTATTTT
CDR3 protein: CASSGGSGSADTRYF

J gene: TRBJ1-5
clone size: NA
D gene: NA
V gene: TRBV19
CDR3 DNA: TGTGCCAGTAGTATACACTACAGGGCTAGCAATCAGCCCCAGCATTTT
CDR3 protein: CASSIHYRASNQPQHF

J gene: TRBJ2-7
clone size: few
D gene: NA
V gene: TRBV9
CDR3 DNA: TGTGCCAGCAGCGCAAACACGGGTGAGCAGTACTTC
CDR3 protein: CASSANTGEQYF

J gene: TRBJ1-2
clone size: NA
D gene: NA
V gene: TRBV9
CDR3 DNA: TGTGCCAGCAGCGTAGAATGGTGGGCACCGAGACATGGCTACACCTTC
CDR3 protein: CASSVEWWAPRHGYTF

J gene: TRBJ1-1
clone size: NA
D gene: NA
V gene: TRBV6-1
CDR3 DNA: TGTGCCAGCAGTGCAAGAATCCGAGGTAACACTGAAGCTTTCTTT
CDR3 protein: CASSARIRGNTEAFF

J gene: TRBJ2-1
clone size: NA
D gene: NA
V gene: TRBV18
CDR3 DNA: TGTGCCAGCTCACCTTTTGGCGGGACTGAGGTAGGCTACAATGAGCAGTTCTTC
CDR3 protein: CASSPFGGTEVGYNEQFF

J gene: TRBJ2-7
clone size: once
D gene: NA
V gene: TRBV30
CDR3 DNA: TGTGCCTGGAGTGTACTGGCAGGGACCTACGAGCAGTACTTC
CDR3 protein: CAWSVLAGTYEQYF

J gene: TRBJ2-1
clone size: NA
D gene: NA
V gene: TRBV15
CDR3 DNA: TGTGCCACCAGCAGAGATAAGATTCGGATGGGGCCCATATACAATGAGCAGTTCTTC
CDR3 protein: CATSRDKIRMGPIYNEQFF

J gene: TRBJ1-6
clone size: NA
D gene: NA
V gene: TRBV30
CDR3 DNA: TGTGCCTGGAGTGCTACAGTGTATAATTCACCCCTCCACTTT
CDR3 protein: CAWSATVYNSPLHF

J gene: TRBJ1-2
clone size: NA
D gene: TRBD1
V gene: TRBV5-5
CDR3 DNA: TGTGCCAGCAGCCCGGTTTCAGGGGGCTGGGATAACTATGGCTACACCTTC
CDR3 protein: CASSPVSGGWDNYGYTF

J gene: TRBJ2-1
clone size: NA
D gene: TRBD2
V gene: TRBV6-5
CDR3 DNA: TGTGCCAGCAGTCCCACTAGCGGGAGTTACAATGAGCAGTTCTTC
CDR3 protein: CASSPTSGSYNEQFF

J gene: TRBJ2-7
clone size: NA
D gene: NA
V gene: TRBV6-5
CDR3 DNA: TGTGCCAGCAGGCCTTATCTGGGGCGCGAGCAGTACTTC
CDR3 protein: CASRPYLGREQYF